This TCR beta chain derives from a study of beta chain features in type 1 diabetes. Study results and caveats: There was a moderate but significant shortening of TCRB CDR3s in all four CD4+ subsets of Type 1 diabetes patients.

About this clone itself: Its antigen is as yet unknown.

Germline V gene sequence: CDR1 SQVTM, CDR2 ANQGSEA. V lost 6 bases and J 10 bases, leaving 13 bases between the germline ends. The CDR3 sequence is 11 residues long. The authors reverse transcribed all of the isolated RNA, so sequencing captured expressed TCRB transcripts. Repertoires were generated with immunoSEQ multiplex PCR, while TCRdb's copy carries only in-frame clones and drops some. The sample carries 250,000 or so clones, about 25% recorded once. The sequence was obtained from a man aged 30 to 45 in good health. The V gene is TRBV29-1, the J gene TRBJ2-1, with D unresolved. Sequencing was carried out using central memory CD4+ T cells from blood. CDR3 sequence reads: CSVTPSLEQFF. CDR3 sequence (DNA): TGCAGCGTCACCCCTAGTTTGGAGCAGTTCTTC.